These 4 T cell receptor beta chains were all obtained from the same sample, sequenced in a study of cytomegalovirus exposure and HLA in healthy donors. The PCR contained 60 Vbeta and 13 Jbeta primers. The assay was immunoSEQ multiplex PCR, and TCRdb's table has in-frame clones only and misses some. This table has around 180,000 clones, around 82% appearing once. The sequenced material came from PBMCs. These receptors originate from a boy between 10 and 17 years old in good health and CMV-seronegative.

The chain couples TRBV7-9 to TRBJ2-1, with D perhaps matching TRBD2 (6 bases). This CDR3 is built from 15 residues. Trimming pared 4 bases from V and 4 bases from J, leaving 14 bases between. The germline V gene encodes CDR1 SEHNR and CDR2 FQNEAQ (reference sequence). In nucleotides, the CDR3 is TGTGCCAGCAGCTCCTGGAGGGCCGGGTACAATGAGCAGTTCTTC. Residues: CASSSWRAGYNEQFF.

The chain uses TRBV7-9 and TRBJ2-7; D is unresolved. Deletions cut 5 bases from V and 5 bases from J, with 7 bases between. Germline V lookup: CDR1 SEHNR, CDR2 FQNEAQ (reference sequence). The CDR3 extends over 11 amino acids. CDR3 in amino acids: CASSPLHEQYF. For the CDR3, the DNA is TGTGCCAGCAGCCCCCTACACGAGCAGTACTTC. Looking up the rest from reference TRBV7-9 and TRBJ2-7 gives the full variable domain: DTGVSQNPRHKITKRGQNVTFRCDPISEHNRLYWYRQTLGQGPEFLTYFQNEAQLEKSRLLSDRFSAERPKGSFSTLEIQRTEQGDSAMYLCASSPLHEQYFGPGTRLTVT.

V gene TRBV19 combines with J gene TRBJ2-5, with a tentative D call TRBD1 (5 bases). Germline CDR1 and CDR2: LNHDA and SQIVND (reference sequence). Trimming pared 8 bases from V and 5 bases from J, leaving 9 bases between. The CDR3 totals 11 residues. The CDR3 nucleotides are TGTGCCAGTGGGGCTGGGGAGACCCAGTACTTC. Amino acids: CASGAGETQYF.

The V and J genes are TRBV11-2 and TRBJ2-4; 12 bases map to TRBD1. V lost 4 bases and J lost 3; bases outside the gene matches: 4. The length of the CDR3 is 16 residues. Germline V gene data show CDR1 as SGHAT and CDR2 as FQNNGV. CDR3 sequence reads: CASSSGTGGHKNIQYF. The CDR3 DNA is TGTGCCAGCAGCTCCGGGACAGGGGGCCACAAAAACATTCAGTACTTC.